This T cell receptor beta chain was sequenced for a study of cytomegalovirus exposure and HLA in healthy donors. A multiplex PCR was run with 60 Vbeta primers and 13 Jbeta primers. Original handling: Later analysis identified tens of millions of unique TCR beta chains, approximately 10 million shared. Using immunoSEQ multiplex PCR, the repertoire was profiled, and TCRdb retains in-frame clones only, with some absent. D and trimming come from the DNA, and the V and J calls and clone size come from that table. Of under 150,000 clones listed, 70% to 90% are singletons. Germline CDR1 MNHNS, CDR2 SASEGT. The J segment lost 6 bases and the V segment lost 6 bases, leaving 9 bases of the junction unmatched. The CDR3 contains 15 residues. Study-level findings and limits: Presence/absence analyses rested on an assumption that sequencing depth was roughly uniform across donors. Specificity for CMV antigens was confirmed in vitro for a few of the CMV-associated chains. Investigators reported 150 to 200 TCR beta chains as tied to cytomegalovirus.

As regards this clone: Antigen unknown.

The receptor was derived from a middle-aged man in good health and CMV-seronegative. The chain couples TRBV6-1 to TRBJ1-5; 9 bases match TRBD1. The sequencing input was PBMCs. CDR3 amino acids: CASSLGGQGSQPQHF. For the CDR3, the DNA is TGTGCCAGCAGCCTAGGAGGACAGGGGAGTCAGCCCCAGCATTTT.